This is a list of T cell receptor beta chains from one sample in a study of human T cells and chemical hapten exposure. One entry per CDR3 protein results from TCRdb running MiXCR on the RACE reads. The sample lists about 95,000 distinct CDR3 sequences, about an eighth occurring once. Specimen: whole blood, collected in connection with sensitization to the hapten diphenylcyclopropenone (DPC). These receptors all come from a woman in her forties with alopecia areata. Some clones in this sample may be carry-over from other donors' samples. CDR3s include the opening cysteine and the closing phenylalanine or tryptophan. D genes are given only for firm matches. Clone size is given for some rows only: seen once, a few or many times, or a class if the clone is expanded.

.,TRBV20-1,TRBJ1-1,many,TGCAGTGCTAGTTTGGCGAACACTGAAGCTTTCTTT,CSASLANTEAFF
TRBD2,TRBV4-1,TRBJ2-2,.,TGCGCCAGCAGCCACTTTAGCGGGTACGCGAACACCGGGGAGCTGTTTTTT,CASSHFSGYANTGELFF
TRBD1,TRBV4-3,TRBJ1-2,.,TGCGCCAGCAGCCAAGATTGGACAGGCCACTATGGCTACACCTTC,CASSQDWTGHYGYTF
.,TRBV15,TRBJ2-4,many,TGTGCCACCAGCAGAGCGGATCTAGCCAAAAACATTCAGTACTTC,CATSRADLAKNIQYF
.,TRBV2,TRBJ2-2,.,TGTGCCAGCACCGAGAGGCGCACCGGGGAGCTGTTTTTT,CASTERRTGELFF
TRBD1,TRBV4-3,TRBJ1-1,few,TGCGCCAGCAGCCAAGAACCGCAGGGGGCGGCTGAAGCTTTCTTT,CASSQEPQGAAEAFF
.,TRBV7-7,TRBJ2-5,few,TGTGCTAGCAGCCAGGGGGGGAGGTCAGAGACCCAGTACTTC,CASSQGGRSETQYF
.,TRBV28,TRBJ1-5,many,TGTGCCAGCGGACTTTCCGGGGCCCCAAATCAGCCCCAGCATTTT,CASGLSGAPNQPQHF
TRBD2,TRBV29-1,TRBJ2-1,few,TGCAGCGCTAAGGGACTAGCTCCCGGAAATGAGCAGTTCTTC,CSAKGLAPGNEQFF
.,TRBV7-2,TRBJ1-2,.,TGTGCCAGCCCTTCGAAAAGTCGGGGGGGGCCAGATGGCTACACCTTC,CASPSKSRGGPDGYTF
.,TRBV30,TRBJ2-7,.,TGTGCCTGGAGTGTAGGCAGACTATACGAGCAGTACTTC,CAWSVGRLYEQYF
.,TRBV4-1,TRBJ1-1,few,TGCGCCAGCAGCCGCACGGCTCCGAACACTGAAGCTTTCTTT,CASSRTAPNTEAFF
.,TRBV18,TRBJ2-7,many,TGTGCCAGCTCTTCCACCGGACAGAGAACCTACGAGCAGTACTTC,CASSSTGQRTYEQYF
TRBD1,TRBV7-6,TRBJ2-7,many,TGTGCCAGCAGCTTAGCTAGCGCAGGGGGCATCTACGAGCAGTACTTC,CASSLASAGGIYEQYF
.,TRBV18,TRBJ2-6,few,TGTGCCAGCTCACCAAATATTGGGGGCTCTGGGGCCAACGTCCTGACTTTC,CASSPNIGGSGANVLTF
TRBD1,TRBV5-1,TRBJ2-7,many,TGCGCCAGCAGCTCCGGGACAGGGGGCGTCGAGCAGTACTTC,CASSSGTGGVEQYF
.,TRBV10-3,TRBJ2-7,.,TGTGCCATCAGGGCCGGGCGAGCGGTGAGCTCCTACGAGCAGTACTTC,CAIRAGRAVSSYEQYF
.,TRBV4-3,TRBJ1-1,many,TGTGCCAGCAGTCGCACAGGGAACACTGAAGCTTTCTTT,CASSRTGNTEAFF
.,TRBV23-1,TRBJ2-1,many,TGCGCCAGCAGTCAATCACGAGACAGTGCCTACAATGAGCAGTTCTTC,CASSQSRDSAYNEQFF
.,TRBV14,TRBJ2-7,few,TGTGCCAGCAGCCCTAGGGGAGTTAGATCCTACGAGCAGTACTTC,CASSPRGVRSYEQYF
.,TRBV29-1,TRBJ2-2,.,TGCAGCGTGAATATCCGGGGCACCGGGGAGCTGTTTTTT,CSVNIRGTGELFF
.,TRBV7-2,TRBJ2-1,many,TGTGCCAGCAGCCCCAGGGCAAGCTCCTACAATGAGCAGTTCTTC,CASSPRASSYNEQFF
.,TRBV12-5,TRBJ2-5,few,TGTGCTAGTGGTTTGGGCAGGGGAGAGGAGACCCAGTACTTC,CASGLGRGEETQYF
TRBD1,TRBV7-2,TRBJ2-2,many,TGTGCCAGCAGCTTAGTTGGGACAGGGAGTACCGGGGAGCTGTTTTTT,CASSLVGTGSTGELFF
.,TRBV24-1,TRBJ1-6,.,TGTGCCACCAGTGACCTTGGGACGGGCGGAAATTCACCCCTCCACTTT,CATSDLGTGGNSPLHF
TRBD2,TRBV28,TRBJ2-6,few,TGTGCCAGCAGTACTGGGGGGCTAGCGGGAACTGGGGCCAACGTCCTGACTTTC,CASSTGGLAGTGANVLTF
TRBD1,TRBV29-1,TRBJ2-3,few,TGCAGCGTTGCCAGGGGGTCGACAGATACGCAGTATTTT,CSVARGSTDTQYF
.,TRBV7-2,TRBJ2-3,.,TGTGCCAGCAGCCCGCAGGGAAGGGGCACAGATACGCAGTATTTT,CASSPQGRGTDTQYF
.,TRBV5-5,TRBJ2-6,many,TGTGCCAGCAGCTCCCCATCCGGGACGAAATACTCTGGGGCCAACGTCCTGACTTTC,CASSSPSGTKYSGANVLTF
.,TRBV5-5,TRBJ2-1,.,TGTGCCAGCAGCTTGGGGACTAATGAGCAGTTCTTC,CASSLGTNEQFF
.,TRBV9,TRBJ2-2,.,TGTGCCAGCGCCTCGTCGGGATCCGCGAACACCGGGGAGCTGTTTTTT,CASASSGSANTGELFF
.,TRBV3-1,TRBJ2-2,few,TGTGCCAGCAGAAAGGGCACGGCACAGGGCACCGGGGAGCTGTTTTTT,CASRKGTAQGTGELFF
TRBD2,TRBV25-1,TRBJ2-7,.,TGTGCCAGCAGGCCGGGACTAGCGATTACCTACGAGCAGTACTTC,CASRPGLAITYEQYF
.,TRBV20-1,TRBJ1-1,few,TGCAGTGCTGGCCCAGGGAGTCGTTCTGGAACTGAAGCTTTCTTT,CSAGPGSRSGTEAFF
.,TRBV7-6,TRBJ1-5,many,TGTGCCAGCAGCTTAATGTCAGGATACAATCAGCCCCAGCATTTT,CASSLMSGYNQPQHF
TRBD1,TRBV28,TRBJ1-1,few,TGTGCCAGCAGGCCAGATACAGGGGCTGGGAACACTGAAGCTTTCTTT,CASRPDTGAGNTEAFF
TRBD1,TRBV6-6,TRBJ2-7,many,TGTGCCAGCAGTTACGGGACAGGGGCCTACGAGCAGTACTTC,CASSYGTGAYEQYF